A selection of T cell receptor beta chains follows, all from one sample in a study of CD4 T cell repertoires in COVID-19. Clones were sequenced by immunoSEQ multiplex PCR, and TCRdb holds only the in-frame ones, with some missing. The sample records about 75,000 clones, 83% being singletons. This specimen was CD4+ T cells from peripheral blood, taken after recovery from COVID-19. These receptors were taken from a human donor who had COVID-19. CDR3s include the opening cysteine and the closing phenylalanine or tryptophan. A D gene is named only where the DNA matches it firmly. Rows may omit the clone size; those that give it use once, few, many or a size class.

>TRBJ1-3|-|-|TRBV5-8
CASSYQGRRLSGNTIYF
TGTGCCAGCAGTTATCAGGGGAGGCGGCTCTCTGGAAACACCATATATTTT
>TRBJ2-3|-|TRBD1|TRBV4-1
CASSQDHRGRGDTQYF
TGCGCCAGCAGCCAAGATCACAGGGGGCGCGGAGATACGCAGTATTTT
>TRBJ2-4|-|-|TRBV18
CASSRTPPSDIQYF
TGTGCCAGCTCCCGAACCCCCCCGAGCGACATTCAGTACTTC
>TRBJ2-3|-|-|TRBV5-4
CASSFGQGGGDTQYF
TGTGCCAGCAGTTTCGGACAGGGAGGGGGAGATACGCAGTATTTT
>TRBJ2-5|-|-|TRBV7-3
CASSLVPAGAQYF
TGTGCCAGCAGCTTAGTCCCGGCCGGGGCCCAGTACTTC
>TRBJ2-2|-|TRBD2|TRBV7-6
CASSLSGGTGELFF
TGTGCCAGCAGCTTAAGCGGGGGCACCGGGGAGCTGTTTTTT
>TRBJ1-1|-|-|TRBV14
CASSGGPTEAFF
TGTGCCAGCTCCGGGGGGCCAACTGAAGCTTTCTTT
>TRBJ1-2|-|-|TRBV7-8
CASSLGTRDFYTF
TGTGCCAGCAGCTTAGGGACAAGGGACTTCTACACCTTC
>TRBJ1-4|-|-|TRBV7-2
CASSFGSTNEKLFF
TGTGCCAGCAGCTTCGGGAGTACTAATGAAAAACTGTTTTTT
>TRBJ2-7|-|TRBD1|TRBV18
CASSLSGTEFYEQYF
TGTGCCAGCTCTCTTTCCGGGACAGAGTTCTACGAGCAGTACTTC
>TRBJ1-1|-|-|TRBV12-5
CASGPSVGGNLKAFF
TGTGCTAGTGGTCCCTCCGTCGGGGGGAATCTGAAGGCTTTCTTT
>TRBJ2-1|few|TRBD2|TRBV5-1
CASSPSGGAANEQFF
TGCGCCAGCAGCCCTAGCGGGGGGGCGGCAAATGAGCAGTTCTTC
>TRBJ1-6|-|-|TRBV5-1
CASSLTSWDTDSPLHF
TGCGCCAGCAGCTTGACTAGTTGGGACACTGATTCACCCCTCCACTTT
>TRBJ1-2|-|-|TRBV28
CASSFAGSGYGYTF
TGTGCCAGCAGTTTCGCAGGGTCAGGCTATGGCTACACCTTC
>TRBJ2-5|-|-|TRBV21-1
CASSHHRKETQYF
TGTGCCAGCAGCCACCATCGGAAAGAGACCCAGTACTTC
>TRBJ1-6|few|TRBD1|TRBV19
CASRIRQGDSPLHF
TGTGCCAGTAGGATCAGACAGGGTGATTCACCCCTCCACTTT
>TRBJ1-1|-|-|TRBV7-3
CASSLKGGFTEAFF
TGTGCCAGCAGCTTAAAAGGGGGGTTCACTGAAGCTTTCTTT
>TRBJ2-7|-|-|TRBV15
CATSRDPGYEQYF
TGTGCCACCAGCAGAGATCCAGGGTACGAGCAGTACTTC